This T cell receptor (beta chain) was identified during a study of blood T cell repertoires in COVID-19. Overall study: COVID-19 samples from acute and convalescent phases originated in the United States, Italy and Spain. The cDNA or gDNA used as material had been derived from T cells, B-cell-depleted T cells, or PBMCs.

CDR1 is SGHTA and CDR2 is FQGNSA in the germline V gene. The CDR3 is 16 residues long. V was pared by 2 bases and J by 9 bases, with 20 bases between. Under the authors' procedure: Amplification of reference gene primers was used by the study to estimate nucleated cell counts. TCRdb keeps only in-frame clones here, not all; method: immunoSEQ multiplex PCR. For V, J and clone size, that table is used; D and trimming come from the DNA. The data contain about 120,000 clones, approximately 90% of them singletons. This clonotype originated in a human donor in a cohort sampled during active COVID-19. V is TRBV7-2 and J is TRBJ2-1; tentative D call: TRBD1 (6 bases). Sequences were obtained from peripheral blood. As DNA, the CDR3 is TGTGCCAGCAGCTTATGGTCGCGGGCAGGGGTTGGTGAGCAGTTCTTC. Protein product: CASSLWSRAGVGEQFF.